This TCR beta chain was profiled in a study of T cell responses to AZD1222 COVID-19 vaccine (dated by TCRdb to the early 2020s). Background for the entire study: AZD1222 recipients given second doses at about 4 weeks or at about 12 weeks were pooled, since spike-specific TCR depth and breadth were not found to differ between the two schedules. A total of just over 230 trial participants underwent TCR sequencing, of whom nearly 210 had received two doses of AZD1222 and roughly 26 had received two doses of the MenACWY control vaccine. Trial participants were enrolled by age into subgroups of 18-55, 56-69 and 70-plus years, and roughly 150, 30 and 60 TCR-sequenced participants, respectively, were included in these subgroups.

Interpreted using the paper, the time point label stands for: baseline before first vaccination. Vaccinee samples came from UK trials COV001 and COV002, including a single-blind randomized controlled phase 2/3 trial of AZD1222 (ChAdOx1 nCoV-19) in healthy adults. For TCRbeta chain sequencing, PBMC samples were collected from trial participants at day 0 and at day 28 after the second dose. Results and caveats for the whole study, not just this receptor: Only a handful of AZD1222 recipients were SARS-CoV-2 seropositive at baseline, limiting conclusions about previously exposed vaccinees. CD4 TCRs associated with the vaccine covered the entire spike protein, and the dominant responses were in regions 160-218 and 743-854. The 56-69-year group was small, and its depth increase did not reach significance, likely because of low power. Participants were mostly white British, with more females than males. The authors suggested clonal diversity may have been underestimated. Because no samples from the day 14 peak response were available, repertoires could be characterized only after the peak T cell response. Reportedly, almost half of the unique spike-specific TCRs recognized epitopes lying outside the regions that are mutated in the B.1.351 and B.1.1.7 variants. Spike-specific TCR breadth and depth rose significantly after two AZD1222 doses compared with day 0 and with MenACWY recipients.

Worth noting for this clone: The clone's antigen remains unknown. No qualities accompany the bases; no much larger clone lies one base away.

The CDR3 regions of human TCRbeta chains were analyzed by immunosequencing. The original pipeline was this. TCRs in the repertoires were matched against a reference library of SARS-CoV-2-specific TCRs that had been generated with the MIRA antigen-specificity platform. Breadth was defined as the fraction of unique TCRs that were SARS-CoV-2-associated, and depth was defined as the fraction of total T cells that were SARS-CoV-2-associated. Using the MIRA data, every spike-specific TCR was mapped to the spike region that the TCR reacted to and assigned to either a CD4 or a CD8 class. Log10-transformed breadth and depth values were compared by one-way ANOVA with Sidak's multiple comparisons tests. The table was pulled from immuneACCESS by TCRdb, which kept in-frame rearrangements only. Such tables lose some clones; where checked, under half of the loss comes from unresolved V genes, and the rest has no known cause. The D gene and trimming were derived from the DNA, and the V and J assignments and clone size from that table. This sample has 75,000 to 100,000 clones in its table, and roughly nine tenths of those were observed once. In total, the top ten clones hold about 13% of the sample.

Via the germline V gene (reference sequence), CDR1 is LGHDT and CDR2 YNNKEL. V is reduced by 0 bases and J by 0 bases, leaving a spacing of 13 bases between them. Reading from cysteine to phenylalanine, the CDR3 counts 17 amino acids. Only CDR3 DNA is held: 51 bases, read in frame from base 1. This clonotype originated in an adult in good health. The rearrangement combines TRBV3-1 (or the pseudogene TRBV3-2) with TRBJ2-3, and TRBD2 may be the D gene, going by 5 matching bases. The material was peripheral blood, obtained on day 0 of AZD1222 vaccination. Read as DNA, the sequence is TGTGCCAGCAGCCAAGAGGCCCCACTAGTGAGCACAGATACGCAGTATTTT. The encoded protein is CASSQEAPLVSTDTQYF.